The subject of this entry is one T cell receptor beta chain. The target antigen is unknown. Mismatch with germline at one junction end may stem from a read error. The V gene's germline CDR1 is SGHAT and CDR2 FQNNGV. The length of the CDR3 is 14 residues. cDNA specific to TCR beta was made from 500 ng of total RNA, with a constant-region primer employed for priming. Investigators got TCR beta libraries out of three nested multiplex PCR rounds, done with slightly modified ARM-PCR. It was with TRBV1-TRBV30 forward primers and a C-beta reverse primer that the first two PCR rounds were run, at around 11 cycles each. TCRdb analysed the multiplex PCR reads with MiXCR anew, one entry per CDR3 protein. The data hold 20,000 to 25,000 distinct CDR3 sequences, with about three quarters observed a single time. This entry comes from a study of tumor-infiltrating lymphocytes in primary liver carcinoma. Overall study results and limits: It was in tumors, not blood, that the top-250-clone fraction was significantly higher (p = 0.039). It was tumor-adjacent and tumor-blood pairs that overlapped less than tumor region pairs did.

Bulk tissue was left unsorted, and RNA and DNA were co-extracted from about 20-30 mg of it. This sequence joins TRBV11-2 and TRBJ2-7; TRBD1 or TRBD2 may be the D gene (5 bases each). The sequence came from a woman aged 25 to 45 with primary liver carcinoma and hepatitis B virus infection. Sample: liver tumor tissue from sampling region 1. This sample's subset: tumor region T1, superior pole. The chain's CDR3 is CASSRLGIGDEQYF. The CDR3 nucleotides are TGTGCCAGCAGCCGCCTCGGTATAGGGGACGAGCAATACTTC.